Presented here are 28 T cell receptor beta chains from one specimen sequenced in a study of T cells in Graves' hyperthyroidism and ophthalmopathy. Template material for amplifying TCR beta CDR3 regions consisted of RNA transcripts. RT-PCR in the first round (using the HTBI primer set) targeted the TCR CDR3. MiXCR, run by TCRdb on the multiplex PCR reads, gives a single entry per CDR3 protein. This sample has 500,000 or so distinct CDR3 sequences, with approximately 17% found just once. Sequenced input: blood. The receptors were sampled from a woman between 18 and 29 years old with Graves' ophthalmopathy.

V usage is TRBV4-2 and J usage is TRBJ2-1, with D perhaps matching TRBD2 (6 bases). CDR1 and CDR2 from the germline V gene are LGHNA and YNFKEQ. This CDR3 has 15 amino acids. V lost 0 bases to trimming and J lost 4 bases, with 10 bases between them. The CDR3 DNA follows: TGTGCCAGCAGCCAAGAAAGAGGGACTTACAATGAGCAGTTCTTC. As protein: CASSQERGTYNEQFF.

This chain connects TRBV7-3 to TRBJ2-1, with D perhaps matching TRBD2 (6 bases). CDR1 is SGHTA and CDR2 is FQGTGA in the germline V gene. The CDR3 spans 15 residues. Trimming took 1 base from V and 5 from J, leaving 12 bases between them. In nucleotides, the CDR3 is TGTGCCAGCAGCTTAAACCGCGGGACGAACAATGAGCAGTTCTTC. Protein sequence: CASSLNRGTNNEQFF.

This chain uses TRBV9 with TRBJ1-2, with TRBD1 identical over 9 bases. CDR1 and CDR2 (germline): SGDLS, YYNGEE. CDR3 length: 14 amino acids. J was trimmed by 7 bases and V by 2 bases; bases with no gene match: 6. The DNA of the CDR3 is TGTGCCAGCAGCGTTGGGACAGGGAGTTTTGGCTACACCTTC. Amino acids: CASSVGTGSFGYTF.

As concerns this clonotype: This may stem from a read error, because a much larger clone lies one nucleotide away. The rearrangement joins TRBV11-2 to TRBJ2-7, with D possibly matching TRBD1 (6 bases). The germline V and J ends were trimmed by 0 bases and 5 bases, with 14 bases remaining between them. CDR1 SGHAT and CDR2 FQNNGV come from the germline V gene. The CDR3 runs to 15 residues. The CDR3 sequence is CASSLDLGRGHEQYF. CDR3 DNA: TGTGCCAGCAGCTTAGACCTCGGCAGGGGCCACGAGCAGTACTTC.

The table lists this clonotype with a few counts. This chain connects TRBV7-2 to TRBJ2-7; 7 bases line up with TRBD2. The CDR3 totals 16 residues. With V trimmed by 1 base and J by 2 bases, 8 bases remained unmatched. Per the germline V gene, CDR1 is SGHTA and CDR2 is FQGNSA. Written as DNA, the CDR3 is TGTGCCAGCAGCTTAGACGGTGCGGGGGTCGCCTACGAGCAGTACTTC. Translation gives CASSLDGAGVAYEQYF.

This clonotype came up many times. The chain joins TRBV3-1 to TRBJ1-1; D gene ambiguous. With 5 bases removed from V and 2 bases from J, the gap between germline ends came to 15 bases. Germline loops: CDR1 LGHDT, CDR2 YNNKEL (reference sequence). The CDR3 loop spans 15 amino acids. The CDR3 loop reads CASSENGDPNTEAFF. CDR3 coding DNA: TGTGCCAGCAGCGAAAACGGGGATCCAAACACTGAAGCTTTCTTT. Variable domain in full (rest from reference TRBV3-1 and TRBJ1-1): DTAVSQTPKYLVTQMGNDKSIKCEQNLGHDTMYWYKQDSKKFLKIMFSYNNKELIINETVPNRFSPKSPDKAHLNLHINSLELGDSAVYFCASSENGDPNTEAFFGQGTRLTVV.

Worth noting for this clonotype: A read error may explain this, as a much larger clone is one base away. J is TRBJ1-2 and V is TRBV6-2 or TRBV6-3; TRBD1 matches 7 bases. V was clipped by 6 bases and J by 8 bases; unmatched bases: 9. Germline loops: CDR1 MNHEY, CDR2 SVGEGT. This CDR3 is 13 amino acids long. The DNA for the CDR3 is TGTGCCAGCAGCGACGAGACAGGGACGGGCTACACCTTC. Translation gives CASSDETGTGYTF.

This clonotype was observed many times. The CDR3 DNA is TGTGCCAGCAGCCAAGATACAGGCAGGGGCTACGAGCAGTACTTC. Its protein product is CASSQDTGRGYEQYF. The chain recombines TRBV3-1 with TRBJ2-7; D is possibly TRBD1 (6 bases). The V gene lost 0 bases and the J gene lost 3 bases, with 12 bases spanning the gap. Germline V CDR1 and CDR2: LGHDT, YNNKEL (reference sequence). The CDR3 has 15 residues.

The gene calls are TRBV20-1 and TRBJ2-2, with 7 bases identical to TRBD1. Per the germline V gene, CDR1 is DFQATT and CDR2 is SNEGSKA (reference sequence). V shed 2 bases, J shed 5 bases, and the junction held 8 bases outside the gene matches. This CDR3 is 15 amino acids long. This CDR3 is CSARRFRGLTGELFF. The CDR3 DNA follows: TGCAGTGCTAGAAGGTTCAGGGGGTTGACCGGGGAGCTGTTTTTT.

J is TRBJ1-1 and V is TRBV20-1; 8 bases are shared with TRBD1. The CDR3 is made up of 17 amino acids. Germline V gene lookup returns CDR1 DFQATT and CDR2 SNEGSKA (reference sequence). Germline trimming cut 2 bases from V and 4 bases from J; bases unmatched to any gene: 15. CDR3 sequence reads: CSARNTGGGLFGTEAFF. DNA of the CDR3: TGCAGTGCTAGAAACACAGGGGGTGGCCTATTTGGCACTGAAGCTTTCTTT.

There are a few counts of this clonotype. This chain links TRBV12-3 or TRBV12-4 with TRBJ1-2, with 8 bases fitting TRBD1. This CDR3 comprises 21 residues. V was clipped by 5 bases and J by 4 bases; unmatched bases: 27. The CDR3 sequence: CASSPKNRGLLAPDFRYGYTF. CDR3 nucleotide sequence: TGTGCCAGCAGTCCTAAAAACAGGGGGTTGCTGGCCCCTGACTTTCGCTATGGCTACACCTTC.

This clonotype was seen more than once but under ten times. The rearrangement joins TRBV7-9 to TRBJ1-1; no clear D gene. CDR3 length: 14 residues. Germline-derived CDR1 and CDR2 are SEHNR and FQNEAQ (reference sequence). Trimming cost V 4 bases and J 2 bases, with 11 bases left between them. CDR3 loop: CASSWEVNNTEAFF. The CDR3 DNA is TGTGCCAGCAGCTGGGAGGTTAACAACACTGAAGCTTTCTTT.

The table lists this clonotype with a few counts. The chain combines TRBV5-1 with TRBJ1-2; D perhaps matches TRBD1 (6 bases). The CDR3 is 16 amino acids. V was shortened by 5 bases and J by 4 bases, with 21 bases between the two germline ends. CDR1 and CDR2 from the germline V gene are SGHRS and YFSETQ. CDR3: CASRMYTEQGGYGYTF. Here the CDR3 DNA reads TGCGCCAGCAGGATGTATACGGAACAGGGCGGCTATGGCTACACCTTC.

The chain uses TRBV19 and TRBJ2-7, with D perhaps being TRBD1 or TRBD2 (5 bases each). Trimming cost V 5 bases and J 6 bases, with 11 bases left between them. Germline values: CDR1 LNHDA, CDR2 SQIVND (reference sequence). The CDR3 is 12 amino acids. The CDR3 reads CASSGGRGEQYF. In DNA, the CDR3 is TGTGCCAGTAGTGGAGGTAGGGGCGAGCAGTACTTC.

The chain is built from TRBV20-1 and TRBJ2-7, with 11 bases fitting TRBD2. The CDR3 is 17 residues long. Germline CDR1 DFQATT, CDR2 SNEGSKA (reference sequence). V lost 1 base, J lost 3 bases, and 11 bases stayed unmatched. The CDR3 nucleotides are TGCAGTGCTAGAGGGTGGAGGGTGCTAGCGGGGGGCTACGAGCAGTACTTC. Its protein product is CSARGWRVLAGGYEQYF.

This clonotype turned up a few times. The rearrangement uses TRBV3-1 and TRBJ1-2, with 8 bases fitting TRBD1. V lost 1 base, J lost 1 base, and 5 bases stayed unmatched. The germline gives CDR1 LGHDT, CDR2 YNNKEL (reference sequence). The CDR3 runs to 16 residues. For the CDR3, the DNA is TGTGCCAGCAGCCAAGTCCCGGACAGGGTTAACTATGGCTACACCTTC. The encoded protein is CASSQVPDRVNYGYTF.

This clonotype was recorded many times. V gene TRBV20-1 combines with J gene TRBJ2-7; 9 bases map to TRBD1. Germline values: CDR1 DFQATT, CDR2 SNEGSKA (reference sequence). The CDR3 consists of 15 residues. The junction had 12 bases not matched to a gene; V was cut back by 3 bases and J by 6 bases. The CDR3 loop is CSARRSGTGTLEQYF. The CDR3 nucleotides read TGCAGTGCTAGGCGATCCGGGACAGGGACCCTCGAGCAGTACTTC.

This clonotype was seen many times. The rearrangement links TRBV5-8 to TRBJ2-3, with no clear D. The CDR3 is 14 amino acids. V gave up 1 base and J gave up 4 bases, with 10 bases separating them. Germline V CDR1 and CDR2: SGHTS, YDEGEE. As DNA, the CDR3 is TGTGCCAGCAGCTTGAGTACGGTTGCAGATACGCAGTATTTT. Its translation: CASSLSTVADTQYF.

This clonotype was seen only a few times. The chain couples TRBV7-9 to TRBJ1-4; D possibly corresponds to TRBD1 (6 bases). The CDR3 length is 11 residues. Germline loops: CDR1 SEHNR, CDR2 FQNEAQ (reference sequence). The CDR3 sequence: CAKTGFRKLFF. The DNA for the CDR3 is TGTGCAAAAACAGGGTTTCGAAAACTGTTTTTT.

There are many counts of this clonotype. The J gene is TRBJ1-1, the V gene TRBV6-5, with 8 bases fitting TRBD1. V shed 0 bases, J shed 3 bases, and the junction held 6 bases outside the gene matches. CDR3 size: 16 residues. In germline, CDR1 is MNHEY, CDR2 SVGAGI. CDR3 residues: CASSYSSATGDTEAFF. CDR3 coding DNA: TGTGCCAGCAGTTACTCCTCAGCGACAGGGGACACTGAAGCTTTCTTT.

The chain is built from TRBV10-3 and TRBJ1-1; TRBD1 might be the D (5 bases). V was clipped by 9 bases and J by 4 bases, with 15 bases between them. The CDR3 is made up of 13 amino acids. CDR1 is ENHRY, CDR2 SYGVKD, per germline. Here the CDR3 DNA reads TGTGCCATTAACCGGGGGTTTTCCACTGAAGCTTTCTTT. Amino acid sequence: CAINRGFSTEAFF.

This clonotype was observed many times. This sequence joins TRBV7-3 and TRBJ2-3; the D is unclear. The germline V gene encodes CDR1 SGHTA and CDR2 FQGTGA. The CDR3 is made up of 14 amino acids. V was shortened by 5 bases and J by 6 bases, with 15 bases between the two germline ends. The chain's CDR3 is CASSVNGYQDTQYF. CDR3 in DNA: TGTGCCAGCAGCGTAAACGGCTATCAGGATACGCAGTATTTT.

This clonotype was seen a few times. V usage is TRBV9 and J usage is TRBJ2-6; 7 bases are shared with TRBD1. V shed 1 base, J shed 2 bases, and the junction held 3 bases outside the gene matches. Germline CDR1 SGDLS, CDR2 YYNGEE. The CDR3 has 16 amino acids. DNA for the CDR3: TGTGCCAGCAGCGTACGGCAGGGGGCTGGGGCCAACGTCCTGACTTTC. This translates into CASSVRQGAGANVLTF.

Ten or more counts support this clonotype. The rearrangement joins TRBV2 to TRBJ2-3; the match to TRBD2 covers 10 bases. Trimming removed 5 bases from V and 0 bases from J; junction bases left unmatched: 2. The CDR3 extends over 15 amino acids. CDR1 is SNHLY, CDR2 FYNNEI, per germline. CDR3 residues: CASSQRGGSTDTQYF. CDR3 coding DNA: TGTGCCAGCAGTCAGCGGGGGGGTAGCACAGATACGCAGTATTTT.

Of note for this clonotype: A read error may explain this, as a much larger clone is one base away. The chain is built from TRBV12-3 or TRBV12-4 and TRBJ1-1; maybe TRBD1 (6 bases). This CDR3 is 13 amino acids long. CDR3 nucleotide sequence: TGTGCCAGCTGGAGGGGGGGGAACAGTGAAGCTTTCTTT. It yields the protein CASWRGGNSEAFF.

This chain connects TRBV3-2 to TRBJ1-3; TRBD1, the D gene given by the table, was not confirmed from the DNA. TRBV3-2 counts as a pseudogene. This CDR3 spans 14 amino acids. CDR3 coding DNA: TGTGGCAGCAGCCTCGGGACAGGTGGAAACACCATATATTTT. Protein product: CGSSLGTGGNTIYF.

On this clonotype itself: This may be a read error, as it is one base from a much larger clone. CDR3: CASSLDSLNEQFF. CDR3 DNA: TGCGCCAGCAGCTTGGACAGTCTCAATGAGCAGTTCTTC. The chain is built from TRBV5-1 and TRBJ2-1; D unresolved. With 0 bases removed from V and 6 bases from J, the gap between germline ends came to 7 bases. Looked up from germline, CDR1 is SGHRS and CDR2 is YFSETQ. This CDR3 spans 13 amino acids.

The V and J genes are TRBV11-2 and TRBJ2-5; D is ambiguous. CDR1 and CDR2 from the germline V gene are SGHAT and FQNNGV. Trimming shortened V by 5 bases and J by 5 bases, and 21 bases separated the two germline ends. The CDR3 sequence is 16 residues long. CDR3 DNA sequence: TGTGCCAGCAGCCAACATTCGGATTTGATGGAGGAGACCCAGTACTTC. Amino acid sequence: CASSQHSDLMEETQYF.